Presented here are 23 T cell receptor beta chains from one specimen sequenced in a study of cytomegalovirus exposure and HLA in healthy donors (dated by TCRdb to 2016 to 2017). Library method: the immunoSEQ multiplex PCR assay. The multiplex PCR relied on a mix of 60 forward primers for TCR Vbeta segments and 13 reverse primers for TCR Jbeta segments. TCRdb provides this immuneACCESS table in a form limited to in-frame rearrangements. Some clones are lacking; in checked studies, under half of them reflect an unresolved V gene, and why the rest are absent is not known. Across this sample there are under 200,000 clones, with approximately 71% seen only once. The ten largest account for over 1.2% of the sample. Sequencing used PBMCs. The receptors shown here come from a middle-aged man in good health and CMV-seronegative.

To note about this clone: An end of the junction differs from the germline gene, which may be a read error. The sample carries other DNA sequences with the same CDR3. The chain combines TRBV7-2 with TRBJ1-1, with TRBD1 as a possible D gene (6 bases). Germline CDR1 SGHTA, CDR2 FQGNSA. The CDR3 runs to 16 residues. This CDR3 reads CASSLGGGRMNTEAFF. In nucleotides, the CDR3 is TGTGCCAGCAGTTTAGGGGGGGGTCGGATGAACACTGAAGCTTTCTTT.

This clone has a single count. Written as DNA, the CDR3 is TGTGCCAGCTCGACAGGGCTTAATGAAAAACTGTTTTTT. Residues: CASSTGLNEKLFF. The genes are TRBV18 and TRBJ1-4; 7 bases align to TRBD1. The V gene's germline CDR1 is KGHSH and CDR2 LQKENI. The CDR3 loop spans 13 amino acids. V shed 6 bases and J 4 bases; nucleotides not matched to a gene: 2.

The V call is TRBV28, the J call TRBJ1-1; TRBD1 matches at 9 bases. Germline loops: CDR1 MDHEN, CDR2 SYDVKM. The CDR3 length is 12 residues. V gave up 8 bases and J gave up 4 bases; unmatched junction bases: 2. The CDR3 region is CASGDRVTEAFF. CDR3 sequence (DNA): TGTGCCAGCGGGGACAGGGTCACTGAAGCTTTCTTT.

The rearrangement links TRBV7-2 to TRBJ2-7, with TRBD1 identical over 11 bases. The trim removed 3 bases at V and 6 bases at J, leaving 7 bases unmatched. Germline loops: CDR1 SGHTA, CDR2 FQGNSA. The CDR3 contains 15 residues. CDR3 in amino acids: CASSFHPGQGVEQYF. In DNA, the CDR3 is TGTGCCAGCAGCTTTCACCCGGGACAGGGGGTCGAGCAGTACTTC.

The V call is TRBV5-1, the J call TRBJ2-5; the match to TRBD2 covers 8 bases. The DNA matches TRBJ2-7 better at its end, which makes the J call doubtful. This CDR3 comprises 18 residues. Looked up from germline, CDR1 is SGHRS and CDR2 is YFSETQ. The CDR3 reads CASSLAGGISGARYEQYF. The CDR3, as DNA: TGCGCCAGCAGCTTGGCCGGGGGCATTAGCGGGGCCAGGTACGAGCAGTACTTC.

The CDR3 reads CASSSGQGEYTQYF. The DNA of the CDR3 is TGCGCCAGCAGCTCCGGACAGGGGGAATATACGCAGTATTTT. The rearrangement joins TRBV5-1 to TRBJ2-3, with TRBD1 identical over 10 bases. CDR3 size: 14 residues. Germline V lookup: CDR1 SGHRS, CDR2 YFSETQ. V trimming: 3 bases; J trimming: 7 bases; junction bases outside the gene matches: 5. Filled out from reference TRBV5-1 and TRBJ2-3, the complete variable domain reads KAGVTQTPRYLIKTRGQQVTLSCSPISGHRSVSWYQQTPGQGLQFLFEYFSETQRNKGNFPGRFSGRQFSNSRSEMNVSTLELGDSALYLCASSSGQGEYTQYFGPGTRLTVL.

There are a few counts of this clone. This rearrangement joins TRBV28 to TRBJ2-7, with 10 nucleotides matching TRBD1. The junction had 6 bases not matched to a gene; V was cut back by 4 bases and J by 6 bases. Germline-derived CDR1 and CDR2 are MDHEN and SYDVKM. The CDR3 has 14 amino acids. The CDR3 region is CASSSGTGAGEQYF. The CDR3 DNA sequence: TGTGCCAGCAGTTCCGGGACAGGGGCTGGCGAGCAGTACTTC.

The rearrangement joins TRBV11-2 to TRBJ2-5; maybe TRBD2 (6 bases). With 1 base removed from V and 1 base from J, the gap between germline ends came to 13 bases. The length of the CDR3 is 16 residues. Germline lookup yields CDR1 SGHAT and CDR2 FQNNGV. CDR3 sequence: CASSLGVSGSQETQYF. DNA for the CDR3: TGTGCCAGCAGCTTAGGGGTTAGCGGCTCCCAAGAGACCCAGTACTTC.

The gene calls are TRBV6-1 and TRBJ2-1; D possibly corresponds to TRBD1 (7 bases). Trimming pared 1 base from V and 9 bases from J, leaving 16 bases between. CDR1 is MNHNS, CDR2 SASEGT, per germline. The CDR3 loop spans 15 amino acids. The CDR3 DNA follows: TGTGCCAGCAGTGAAGAAGGCCGCCAGGGGGGTGAGCAGTTCTTC. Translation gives CASSEEGRQGGEQFF.

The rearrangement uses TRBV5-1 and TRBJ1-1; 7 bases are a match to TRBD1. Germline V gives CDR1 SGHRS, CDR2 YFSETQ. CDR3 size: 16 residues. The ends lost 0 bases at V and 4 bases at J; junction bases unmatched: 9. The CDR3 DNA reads TGCGCCAGCAGCTTGGTCAAACCCGGGACAGTCACTGAAGCTTTCTTT. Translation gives CASSLVKPGTVTEAFF.

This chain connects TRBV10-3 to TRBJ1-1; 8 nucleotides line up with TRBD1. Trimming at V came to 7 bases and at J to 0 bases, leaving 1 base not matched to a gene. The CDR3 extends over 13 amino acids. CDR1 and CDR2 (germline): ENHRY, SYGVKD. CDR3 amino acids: CAITQGVNTEAFF. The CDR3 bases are TGTGCCATCACACAGGGGGTGAACACTGAAGCTTTCTTT.

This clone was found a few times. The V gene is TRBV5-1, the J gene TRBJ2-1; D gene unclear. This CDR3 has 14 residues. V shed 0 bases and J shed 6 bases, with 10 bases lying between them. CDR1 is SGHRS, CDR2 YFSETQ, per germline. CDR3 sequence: CASSLGGTPNEQFF. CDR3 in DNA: TGCGCCAGCAGCTTGGGAGGTACTCCCAATGAGCAGTTCTTC.

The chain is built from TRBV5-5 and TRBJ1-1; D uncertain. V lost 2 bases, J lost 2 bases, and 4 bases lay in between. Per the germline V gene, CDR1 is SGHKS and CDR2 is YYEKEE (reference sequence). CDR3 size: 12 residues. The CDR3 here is CASSFTNTEAFF. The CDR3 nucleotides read TGTGCCAGCAGCTTCACTAACACTGAAGCTTTCTTT.

This CDR3 is CASSLVARGNQPQHF. The CDR3 region has the DNA TGTGCCAGCAGCTTAGTCGCCAGGGGCAATCAGCCCCAGCATTTT. The rearrangement uses TRBV11-2 and TRBJ1-5; D is perhaps TRBD1 (5 bases). V was shortened by 1 base and J by 2 bases, with 9 bases between the two germline ends. The length of the CDR3 is 15 residues. From germline, CDR1 is SGHAT and CDR2 FQNNGV.

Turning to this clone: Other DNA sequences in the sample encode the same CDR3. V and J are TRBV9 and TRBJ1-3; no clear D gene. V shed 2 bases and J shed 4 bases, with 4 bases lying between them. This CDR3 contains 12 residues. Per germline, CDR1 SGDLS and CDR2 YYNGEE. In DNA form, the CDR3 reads TGTGCCAGCAGCGTCCAGGGAAACACCATATATTTT. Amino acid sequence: CASSVQGNTIYF. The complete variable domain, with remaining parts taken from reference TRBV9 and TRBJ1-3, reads DSGVTQTPKHLITATGQRVTLRCSPRSGDLSVYWYQQSLDQGLQFLIQYYNGEERAKGNILERFSAQQFPDLHSELNLSSLELGDSALYFCASSVQGNTIYFGEGSWLTVV.

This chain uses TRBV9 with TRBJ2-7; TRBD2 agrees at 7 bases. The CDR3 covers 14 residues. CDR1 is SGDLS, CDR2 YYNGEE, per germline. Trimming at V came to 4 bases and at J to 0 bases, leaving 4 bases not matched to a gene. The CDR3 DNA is TGTGCCAGCAGCACCAGCGGGGCCTCCTACGAGCAGTACTTC. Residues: CASSTSGASYEQYF.

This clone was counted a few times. CDR3 DNA: TGTGCCAGCAGCCCACAACAGGGGAGTAGGTATGGCTACACCTTC. This translates into CASSPQQGSRYGYTF. The gene calls are TRBV6-6 and TRBJ1-2; TRBD1 matches at 7 bases. CDR3 length: 15 residues. Germline CDR1 reads MNHNY; CDR2 reads SVGAGI (reference sequence). The V and J ends lost 6 bases and 5 bases, in that order; junction bases with no gene match: 12.

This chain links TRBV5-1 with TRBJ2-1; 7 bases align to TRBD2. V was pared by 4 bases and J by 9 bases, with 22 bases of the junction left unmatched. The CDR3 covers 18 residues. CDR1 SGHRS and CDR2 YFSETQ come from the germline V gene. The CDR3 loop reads CASSASRGVGYPASEQFF. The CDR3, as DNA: TGCGCCAGCAGCGCCAGTCGGGGGGTAGGCTATCCAGCCAGTGAGCAGTTCTTC.

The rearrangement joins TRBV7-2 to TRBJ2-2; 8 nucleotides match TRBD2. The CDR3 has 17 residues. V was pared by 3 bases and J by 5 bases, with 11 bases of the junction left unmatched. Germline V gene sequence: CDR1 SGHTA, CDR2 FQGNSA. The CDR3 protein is CASSFSPLAVGTGELFF. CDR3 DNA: TGTGCCAGCAGCTTCTCCCCACTAGCGGTGGGGACCGGGGAGCTGTTTTTT.

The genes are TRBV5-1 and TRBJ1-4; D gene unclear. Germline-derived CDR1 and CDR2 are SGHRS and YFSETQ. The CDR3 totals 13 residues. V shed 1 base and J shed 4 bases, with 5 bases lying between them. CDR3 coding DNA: TGCGCCAGCAGCTTGACAGTTAATGAAAAACTGTTTTTT. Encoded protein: CASSLTVNEKLFF.

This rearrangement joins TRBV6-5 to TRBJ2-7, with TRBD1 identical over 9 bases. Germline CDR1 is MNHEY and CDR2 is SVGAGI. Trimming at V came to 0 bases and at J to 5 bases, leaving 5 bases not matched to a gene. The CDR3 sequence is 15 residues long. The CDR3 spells CASSYSIQGAHEQYF. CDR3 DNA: TGTGCCAGCAGTTACTCGATACAGGGGGCCCACGAGCAGTACTTC.

The CDR3 DNA is TGTGCCAGCAGACTACTAGCGGGGGGGCGGGAGACCCAGTACTTC. As protein: CASRLLAGGRETQYF. The chain is built from TRBV27 and TRBJ2-5; TRBD2 matches at 13 bases. This CDR3 spans 15 amino acids. Germline CDR1 is MNHEY and CDR2 is SMNVEV (reference sequence). Trimming cost V 6 bases and J 5 bases; bases outside gene matches: 6.

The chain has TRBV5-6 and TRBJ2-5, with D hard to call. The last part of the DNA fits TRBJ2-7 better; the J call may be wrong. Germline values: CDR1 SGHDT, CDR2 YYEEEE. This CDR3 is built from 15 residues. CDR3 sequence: CASSLPRRLSYEQYF. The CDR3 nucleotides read TGTGCCAGCAGCTTGCCCCGTCGCTTGTCCTACGAGCAGTACTTC.